The source of this T cell receptor (beta chain) is a study of cytomegalovirus exposure and HLA in healthy donors. Study overall: The roughly 670 first-cohort repertoires shared a platform with the 120 validation repertoires, as reported in a later analysis.

This CDR3 is built from 14 residues. The germline V gene has CDR1 SGHRS and CDR2 YFSETQ. V was trimmed by 7 bases and J by 4 bases, leaving 16 bases between them. General study findings and limits: The study recorded some 160 TCR beta chains that were cytomegalovirus-associated. It was reportedly the case that the classifier diagnosed cytomegalovirus status with high specificity and sensitivity. Specific recognition of CMV antigens was confirmed in vitro for a few chains (all CMV-associated).

This clone appeared once. Its antigen is currently unknown. Profiling relied on immunoSEQ multiplex PCR, and the TCRdb table lists in-frame clones only, not all of them. The sample carries 130,000 or so clones, 75% to 90% recorded once. The chain uses TRBV5-1 and TRBJ2-3, with D tentatively TRBD2 (5 bases). The receptor comes from a woman aged 25 to 39 in good health and CMV-seropositive. Sequencing used PBMCs. The CDR3 loop reads CASSGELASDTQYF. The CDR3 coding sequence is TGCGCCAGCTCCGGGGAATTAGCGTCAGATACGCAGTATTTT.